One and the same sample provided the 23 T cell receptor beta chains below, sequenced in a study of T cell repertoires in cytomegalovirus infection. TCRdb itself ran the reads through MiXCR, one entry per CDR3 protein. Of about 200,000 distinct CDR3 sequences in the sample, roughly 9.8% are singletons; the top ten hold about 5%. The specimen sequenced was PBMCs. These TCRs come from a human donor in good health (CMV status not recorded). Some clones in this sample may be carry-over from other donors' samples.

This clonotype showed up just a few times. This sequence joins TRBV12-5 and TRBJ2-7; D is uncertain. V gave up 1 base and J gave up 3 bases, with 1 base separating them. CDR3 size: 11 residues. CDR1 and CDR2 (germline): LGHNT, FRNRAP. The CDR3 DNA is TGTGCTAGTGGTTTGGGCTACGAGCAGTACTTC. This codes for CASGLGYEQYF. The variable domain in full, completed from reference TRBV12-5 and TRBJ2-7, reads DARVTQTPRHKVTEMGQEVTMRCQPILGHNTVFWYRQTMMQGLELLAYFRNRAPLDDSGMPKDRFSAEMPDATLATLKIQPSEPRDSAVYFCASGLGYEQYFGPGTRLTVT.

This clonotype was detected many times. The rearrangement uses TRBV4-3 and TRBJ2-5; TRBD2 matches 7 bases. The germline V gene encodes CDR1 LGHNA and CDR2 YSLEER. Unmatched junction bases numbered 7, after V lost 4 bases and J lost 2 bases. The CDR3 covers 15 residues. CDR3 amino acids: CASSLLPGGQETQYF. The CDR3 DNA reads TGCGCCAGCAGCCTCCTACCCGGGGGGCAAGAGACCCAGTACTTC.

This clonotype appeared a few times. The V call is TRBV6-5, the J call TRBJ1-4; weak D call: TRBD1 (5 bases). Trimming removed 4 bases from V and 13 bases from J, with 16 bases in between. The CDR3 is made up of 13 amino acids. Germline V lookup: CDR1 MNHEY, CDR2 SVGAGI. The CDR3 nucleotides read TGTGCCAGCAGTTCCACCGGGGACCGGGGACTGTTTTTT. This encodes CASSSTGDRGLFF.

At least ten counts were recorded for this clonotype. This chain's CDR3 is CASARGLGAFF. CDR3 in DNA: TGTGCCAGCGCCAGGGGGCTGGGAGCTTTCTTT. The genes are TRBV6-2 or TRBV6-3 and TRBJ1-1; 8 bases align to TRBD1. The CDR3 consists of 11 residues. With 8 bases clipped from V and 10 bases from J, the junction kept 6 bases outside the gene matches. Germline V gives CDR1 MNHEY, CDR2 SVGEGT.

This clonotype was detected a few times. The chain employs TRBV6-2 or TRBV6-3 and TRBJ2-1; 13 nucleotides align to TRBD2. The CDR3 has 17 residues. Germline CDR1 is MNHEY and CDR2 is SVGEGT. V shed 6 bases and J 4 bases; nucleotides not matched to a gene: 9. This CDR3 is CASRSGLAGTWYNEQFF. CDR3 nucleotide sequence: TGTGCCAGCAGATCGGGACTAGCGGGGACGTGGTACAATGAGCAGTTCTTC.

There are many counts of this clonotype. J is TRBJ2-1 and V is TRBV6-6, with 12 bases aligning to TRBD2. Trimming at V came to 5 bases and at J to 5 bases, leaving 4 bases not matched to a gene. Germline V gene data show CDR1 as MNHNY and CDR2 as SVGAGI (reference sequence). There are 15 residues in the CDR3. The CDR3 reads CASSRLAGDNNEQFF. CDR3 nucleotides: TGTGCCAGCAGTCGACTAGCGGGAGATAACAATGAGCAGTTCTTC.

The V and J genes are TRBV7-2 and TRBJ2-1, with 9 positions matching TRBD1. Germline-derived CDR1 and CDR2 are SGHTA and FQGNSA. The CDR3 extends over 15 amino acids. The ends lost 2 bases at V and 4 bases at J; junction bases unmatched: 3. The DNA for the CDR3 is TGTGCCAGCAGCTTAACGGGGACAGGGTACAATGAGCAGTTCTTC. As protein: CASSLTGTGYNEQFF.

The chain carries TRBV2 and TRBJ2-7, with D possibly being TRBD2 (5 bases). The V and J ends lost 6 bases and 2 bases respectively, with 11 bases between them. The CDR3 extends over 13 amino acids. Germline CDR1 reads SNHLY; CDR2 reads FYNNEI. CDR3 protein: CASRQTTTYEQYF. The CDR3 DNA is TGTGCCAGCAGGCAGACTACAACCTACGAGCAGTACTTC.

This clonotype was observed many times. CDR3 coding DNA: TGTGCCAGCGGTGGTCCAGGAGAGACCCAGTACTTC. Its translation is CASGGPGETQYF. The rearrangement joins TRBV7-2 to TRBJ2-5, with no clear D. This CDR3 contains 12 residues. Germline assignment: CDR1 SGHTA and CDR2 FQGNSA. V lost 8 bases and J 4 bases, leaving 11 bases between the germline ends.

In its sample, this clonotype was seen many times. J is TRBJ2-5 and V is TRBV7-2, with 10 bases lining up with TRBD1. Looked up from germline, CDR1 is SGHTA and CDR2 is FQGNSA. The CDR3 spans 22 residues. Trimming cost V 5 bases and J 4 bases; bases outside gene matches: 28. The CDR3 loop reads CASSPSLGIDRGQVFSRETQYF. Written as DNA, the CDR3 is TGTGCCAGCAGCCCCTCTCTCGGGATAGACAGGGGGCAGGTGTTTTCCCGAGAGACCCAGTACTTC.

This clonotype was seen a single time. A much larger clone lies one base from this, so it may be a read error. The chain couples TRBV20-1 to TRBJ2-1; weak D call: TRBD1 (6 bases). The V end was cut by 8 bases, the J end by 5 bases, with 16 bases between. Germline CDR1 and CDR2: DFQATT and SNEGSKA (reference sequence). The CDR3 has 13 amino acids. CDR3: CSTNRDNNNEQFF. CDR3 bases: TGCAGTACTAACAGGGACAATAACAATGAGCAGTTCTTC.

The sample holds a few counts of this clonotype. The CDR3 here is CASSFKGFGNQPQHF. The CDR3 region has the DNA TGTGCCAGCAGTTTTAAGGGATTTGGCAATCAGCCCCAGCATTTT. The gene calls are TRBV12-3 or TRBV12-4 and TRBJ1-5; D ambiguous. V gave up 3 bases and J gave up 2 bases, with 11 bases separating them. This CDR3 is 15 amino acids long.

The sample holds a few counts of this clonotype. This sequence joins TRBV28 and TRBJ2-1, with 9 bases lining up with TRBD1. V was clipped by 3 bases and J by 5 bases; unmatched bases: 5. Germline values: CDR1 MDHEN, CDR2 SYDVKM. There are 15 residues in the CDR3. CDR3 protein: CASSFGGQGDNEQFF. CDR3 nucleotide sequence: TGTGCCAGCAGTTTCGGGGGACAGGGCGACAATGAGCAGTTCTTC.

In its sample, this clonotype was seen many times. As DNA, the CDR3 is TGCAGCGTTGACGGTCAGTGGGGTTTCACAGATACGCAGTATTTT. It is translated as CSVDGQWGFTDTQYF. The rearrangement links TRBV29-1 to TRBJ2-3; D gene uncertain. V lost 3 bases and J lost 2, with 15 bases in between. The length of the CDR3 is 15 residues. CDR1 and CDR2 from the germline V gene are SQVTM and ANQGSEA.

This clonotype showed up many times. V is TRBV7-8 and J is TRBJ2-5, with a possible D match to TRBD1 (6 bases). Deletions cut 1 base from V and 3 bases from J, with 6 bases between. The germline V gene has CDR1 SGHVS and CDR2 FQNEAQ. The CDR3 covers 13 residues. The CDR3 sequence is CASSLDREETQYF. Here the CDR3 DNA reads TGTGCCAGCAGCTTAGACAGGGAAGAGACCCAGTACTTC. The variable domain in full, completed from reference TRBV7-8 and TRBJ2-5, reads GAGVSQSPRYKVAKRGQDVALRCDPISGHVSLFWYQQALGQGPEFLTYFQNEAQLDKSGLPSDRFFAERPEGSVSTLKIQRTQQEDSAVYLCASSLDREETQYFGPGTRLLVL.

This clonotype has more than one count but fewer than ten. The V call is TRBV6-5, the J call TRBJ2-1; D gene ambiguous. Germline V CDR1 and CDR2: MNHEY, SVGAGI. Between the trimmed V and J ends, which lost 6 bases and 1 base, there was a span of 13 bases. This CDR3 has 15 amino acids. Here the CDR3 DNA reads TGTGCCAGCAGAAGTACGAGATCATCCTACAATGAGCAGTTCTTC. This sequence encodes CASRSTRSSYNEQFF.

Only one count was recorded for this clonotype. This chain links TRBV19 with TRBJ1-5; 7 nucleotides agree with TRBD1. J gave up 8 bases and V 4 bases, and 2 bases lay outside the gene matches. This CDR3 spans 12 amino acids. Looked up from germline, CDR1 is LNHDA and CDR2 is SQIVND (reference sequence). CDR3 sequence reads: CASSSRGEPQHF. The CDR3 region has the DNA TGTGCCAGTAGTAGCAGGGGGGAGCCCCAGCATTTT.

This clonotype occurred many times. The chain links TRBV28 to TRBJ2-3; 10 bases align to TRBD2. V lost 5 bases and J lost 5; bases outside the gene matches: 4. This CDR3 region has 14 residues. Germline V gene sequence: CDR1 MDHEN, CDR2 SYDVKM. Here the CDR3 reads CASSVAGGKDTQYF. The CDR3 coding sequence is TGTGCCAGCAGTGTAGCGGGGGGAAAAGATACGCAGTATTTT.

This clonotype was seen more than once but under ten times. The chain joins TRBV29-1 to TRBJ2-7, with TRBD1 matching over 11 bases. CDR1 and CDR2 from the germline V gene are SQVTM and ANQGSEA. J was trimmed by 5 bases and V by 6 bases; bases with no gene match: 12. There are 15 residues in the CDR3. Here the CDR3 DNA reads TGCAGCGTGTCTTTGGGCGGGACAGGGGGAAACGAGCAGTACTTC. Its protein is CSVSLGGTGGNEQYF.

The rearrangement joins TRBV19 to TRBJ2-3; 7 positions match TRBD1. This CDR3 has 16 amino acids. The V gene end was trimmed by 3 bases and the J gene end by 1 base; junction bases not matched to a gene: 7. Germline V gene sequence: CDR1 LNHDA, CDR2 SQIVND (reference sequence). The CDR3 is CASSIRPGGGTDTQYF. In DNA form, the CDR3 reads TGTGCCAGTAGTATTAGGCCAGGGGGTGGCACAGATACGCAGTATTTT.

This clonotype was picked up a small number of times. This rearrangement joins TRBV20-1 to TRBJ2-1; 13 bases fit TRBD2. The CDR3 runs to 15 residues. After removal of 5 bases from V and 5 bases from J, the junction contained 6 bases not matched to a gene. Germline CDR1 DFQATT, CDR2 SNEGSKA (reference sequence). CDR3 region: CSAGGLAGADNEQFF. CDR3 DNA: TGCAGTGCTGGCGGACTAGCGGGGGCCGACAATGAGCAGTTCTTC.

This clonotype was detected many times. This chain links TRBV7-6 with TRBJ1-1, with D perhaps matching TRBD1 (6 bases). This CDR3 is built from 11 residues. V was pared by 7 bases and J by 6 bases, with 9 bases between. Germline lookup yields CDR1 SGHVS and CDR2 FNYEAQ. The CDR3, as DNA: TGTGCCAGCAAGGGGGGGTCTGAAGCTTTCTTT. Residues: CASKGGSEAFF.

This clonotype has at least ten counts. The rearrangement uses TRBV7-9 and TRBJ2-1, with 9 positions matching TRBD2. CDR3 size: 15 residues. V gave up 0 bases and J gave up 4 bases; unmatched junction bases: 1. The germline V gene encodes CDR1 SEHNR and CDR2 FQNEAQ (reference sequence). CDR3 sequence (DNA): TGTGCCAGCAGCTTAGCCCTAGCGGGATACAATGAGCAGTTCTTC. Translated, it gives CASSLALAGYNEQFF.